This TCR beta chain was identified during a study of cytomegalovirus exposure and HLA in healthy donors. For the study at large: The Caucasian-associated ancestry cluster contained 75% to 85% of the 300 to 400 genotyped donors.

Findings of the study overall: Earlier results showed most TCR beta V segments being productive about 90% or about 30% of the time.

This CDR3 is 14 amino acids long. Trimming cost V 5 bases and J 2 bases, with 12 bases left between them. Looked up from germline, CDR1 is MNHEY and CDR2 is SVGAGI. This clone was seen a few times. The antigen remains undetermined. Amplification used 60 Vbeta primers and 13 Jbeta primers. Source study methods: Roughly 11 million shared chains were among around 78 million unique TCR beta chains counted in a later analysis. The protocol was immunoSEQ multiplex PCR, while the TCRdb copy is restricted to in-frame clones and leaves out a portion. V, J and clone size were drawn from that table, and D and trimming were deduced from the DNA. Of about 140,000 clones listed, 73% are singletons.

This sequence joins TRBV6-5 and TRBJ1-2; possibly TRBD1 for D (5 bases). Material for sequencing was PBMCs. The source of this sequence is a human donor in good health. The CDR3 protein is CASSEYAGNYGYTF. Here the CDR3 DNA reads TGTGCCAGCAGTGAATATGCAGGGAACTATGGCTACACCTTC.